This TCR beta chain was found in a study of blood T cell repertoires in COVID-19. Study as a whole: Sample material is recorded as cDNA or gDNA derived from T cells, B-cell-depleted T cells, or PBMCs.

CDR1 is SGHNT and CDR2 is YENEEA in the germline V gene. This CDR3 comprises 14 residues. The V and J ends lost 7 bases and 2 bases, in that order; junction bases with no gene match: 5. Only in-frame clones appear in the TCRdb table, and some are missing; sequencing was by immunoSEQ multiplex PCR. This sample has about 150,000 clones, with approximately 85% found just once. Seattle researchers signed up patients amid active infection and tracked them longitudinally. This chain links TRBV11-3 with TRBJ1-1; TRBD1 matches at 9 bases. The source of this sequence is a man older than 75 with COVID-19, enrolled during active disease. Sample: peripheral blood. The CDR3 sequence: CASIRDRVNTEAFF. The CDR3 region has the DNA TGTGCCAGCATTAGGGACAGGGTAAACACTGAAGCTTTCTTT.